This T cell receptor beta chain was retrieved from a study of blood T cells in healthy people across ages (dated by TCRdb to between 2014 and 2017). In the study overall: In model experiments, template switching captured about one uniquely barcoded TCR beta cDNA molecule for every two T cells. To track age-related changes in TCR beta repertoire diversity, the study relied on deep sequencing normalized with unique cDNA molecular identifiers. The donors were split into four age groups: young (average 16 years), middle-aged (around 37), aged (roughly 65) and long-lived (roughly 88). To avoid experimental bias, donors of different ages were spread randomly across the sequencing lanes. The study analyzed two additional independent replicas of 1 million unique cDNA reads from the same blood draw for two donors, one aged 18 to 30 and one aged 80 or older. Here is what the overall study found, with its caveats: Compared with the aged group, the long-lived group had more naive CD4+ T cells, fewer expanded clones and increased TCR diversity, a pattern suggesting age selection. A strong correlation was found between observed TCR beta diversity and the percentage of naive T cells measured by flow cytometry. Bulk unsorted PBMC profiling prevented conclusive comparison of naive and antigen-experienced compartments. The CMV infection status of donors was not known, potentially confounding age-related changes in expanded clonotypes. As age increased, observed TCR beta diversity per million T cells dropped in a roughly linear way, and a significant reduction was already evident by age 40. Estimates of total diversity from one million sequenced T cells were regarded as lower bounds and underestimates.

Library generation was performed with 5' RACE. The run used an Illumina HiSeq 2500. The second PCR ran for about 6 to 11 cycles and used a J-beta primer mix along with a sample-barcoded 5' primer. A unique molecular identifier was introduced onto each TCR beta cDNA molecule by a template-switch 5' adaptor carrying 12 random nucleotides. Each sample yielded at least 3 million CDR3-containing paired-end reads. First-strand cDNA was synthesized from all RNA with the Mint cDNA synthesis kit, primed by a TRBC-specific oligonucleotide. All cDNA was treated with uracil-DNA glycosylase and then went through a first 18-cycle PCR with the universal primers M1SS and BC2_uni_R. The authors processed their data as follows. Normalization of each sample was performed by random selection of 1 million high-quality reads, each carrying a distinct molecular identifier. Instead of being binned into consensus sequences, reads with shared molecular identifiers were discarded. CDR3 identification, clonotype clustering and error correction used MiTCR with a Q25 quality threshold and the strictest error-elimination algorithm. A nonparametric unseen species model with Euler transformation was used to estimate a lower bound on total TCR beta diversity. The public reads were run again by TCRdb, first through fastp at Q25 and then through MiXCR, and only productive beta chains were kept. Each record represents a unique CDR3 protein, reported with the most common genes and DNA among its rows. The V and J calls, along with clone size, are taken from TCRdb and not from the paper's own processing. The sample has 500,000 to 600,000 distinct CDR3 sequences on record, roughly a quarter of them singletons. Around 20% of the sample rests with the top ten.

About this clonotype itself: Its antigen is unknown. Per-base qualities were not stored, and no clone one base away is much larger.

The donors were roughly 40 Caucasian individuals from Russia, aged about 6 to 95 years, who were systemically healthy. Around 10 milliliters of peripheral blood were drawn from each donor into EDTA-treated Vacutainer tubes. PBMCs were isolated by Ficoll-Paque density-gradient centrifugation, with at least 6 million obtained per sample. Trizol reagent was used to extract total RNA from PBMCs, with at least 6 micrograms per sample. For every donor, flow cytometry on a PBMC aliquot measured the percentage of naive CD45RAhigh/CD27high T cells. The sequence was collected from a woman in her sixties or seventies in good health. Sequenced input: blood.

The DNA sequence is given as TGTGCCATCAGTGCAGGGGGGTCCCAAGAGACCCAGTACTTC. It codes for CAISAGGSQETQYF. The V and J genes are TRBV10-3 and TRBJ2-5, with a tentative D gene TRBD1 over 7 matching bases. V is shortened by 4 bases, J by 1 base, and the region joining them spans 10 bases. The germline V gene yields ENHRY for CDR1 and SYGVKD for CDR2. Including cysteine and phenylalanine, the CDR3 has 14 amino acids. Only the CDR3 portion is preserved as DNA: 42 bases, with reading frame beginning at the first base.